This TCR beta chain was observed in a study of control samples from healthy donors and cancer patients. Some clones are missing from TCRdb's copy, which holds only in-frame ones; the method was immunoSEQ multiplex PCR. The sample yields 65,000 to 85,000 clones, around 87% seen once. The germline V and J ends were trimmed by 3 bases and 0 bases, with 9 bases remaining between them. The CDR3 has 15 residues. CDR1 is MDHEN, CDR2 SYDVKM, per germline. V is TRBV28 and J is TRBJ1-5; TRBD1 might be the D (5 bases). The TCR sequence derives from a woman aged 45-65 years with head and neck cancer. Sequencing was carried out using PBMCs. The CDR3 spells CASSLGLLSNQPQHF. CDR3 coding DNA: TGTGCCAGCAGTTTGGGGCTACTTAGCAATCAGCCCCAGCATTTT. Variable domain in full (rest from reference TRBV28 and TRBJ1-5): DVKVTQSSRYLVKRTGEKVFLECVQDMDHENMFWYRQDPGLGLRLIYFSYDVKMKEKGDIPEGYSVSREKKERFSLILESASTNQTSMYLCASSLGLLSNQPQHFGDGTRLSIL.